The 27 T cell receptor beta chains listed next were all sequenced from one sample in a study of T-cell memory formation after mild COVID-19. TCRdb independently ran MiXCR on the 5' RACE reads; one entry per CDR3 protein. The table lists a few hundred thousand distinct CDR3 sequences, 20% to 25% of them singletons. The sequencing input was PBMCs or a T cell subset sorted from them (not recorded which). Every receptor here comes from an adult woman who had mild COVID-19 (a few samples of this study predate the infection). Cell type and time point are not known.

This rearrangement joins TRBV18 to TRBJ1-1, with a tentative D call TRBD1 (5 bases). Germline assignment: CDR1 KGHSH and CDR2 LQKENI. The length of the CDR3 is 12 residues. V lost 2 bases and J lost 4, with 5 bases in between. The CDR3 region is CASSPGTTEAFF. Written as DNA, the CDR3 is TGTGCCAGCTCACCAGGGACCACTGAAGCTTTCTTT.

There are a few counts of this clonotype. The J gene is TRBJ2-5, the V gene TRBV24-1; 9 bases are a match to TRBD2. Trimming took 4 bases from V and 5 from J; bases not matched to a gene: 7. The CDR3 loop spans 15 amino acids. CDR1 is KGHDR, CDR2 SFDVKD, per germline. For the CDR3, the DNA is TGTGCCACCAGTGACAGCGGACTAGCGAGGGAGACCCAGTACTTC. It yields the protein CATSDSGLARETQYF.

V and J are TRBV5-1 and TRBJ2-5; maybe TRBD1 (5 bases). This CDR3 is 13 amino acids long. Germline values: CDR1 SGHRS, CDR2 YFSETQ. Trimming cost V 5 bases and J 4 bases, with 12 bases left between them. As DNA, the CDR3 is TGCGCCAGCAGGATTGACAGCTTAGAGACCCAGTACTTC. Translating it yields CASRIDSLETQYF.

This clonotype was counted between two and nine times. This chain uses TRBV12-3 or TRBV12-4 with TRBJ2-2, with a possible D match to TRBD2 (6 bases). The germline V and J ends were trimmed by 6 bases and 4 bases, with 27 bases remaining between them. This CDR3 region has 19 residues. CDR3 sequence: CASRKTLSRPGTLTGELFF. CDR3 nucleotides: TGTGCCAGCAGAAAGACCCTATCTCGGCCAGGGACTCTCACCGGGGAGCTGTTTTTT.

This clonotype was seen ten or more times. The rearrangement links TRBV5-5 to TRBJ2-7; D is uncertain. V lost 1 base and J 5 bases, leaving 10 bases between the germline ends. The length of the CDR3 is 13 residues. In germline, CDR1 is SGHKS, CDR2 YYEKEE (reference sequence). CDR3 amino acids: CASSLPPEDEQYF. The CDR3 DNA is TGTGCCAGCAGCTTGCCCCCTGAGGACGAGCAGTACTTC. Using reference TRBV5-5 and TRBJ2-7 for the parts outside the CDR3, the full variable domain is DAGVTQSPTHLIKTRGQQVTLRCSPISGHKSVSWYQQVLGQGPQFIFQYYEKEERGRGNFPDRFSARQFPNYSSELNVNALLLGDSALYLCASSLPPEDEQYFGPGTRLTVT.

This clonotype was counted a few times. The J gene is TRBJ2-2, the V gene TRBV5-5; the D gene is possibly TRBD1 (6 bases). Germline CDR1 SGHKS, CDR2 YYEKEE (reference sequence). V lost 4 bases and J lost 0, with 13 bases in between. The length of the CDR3 is 16 residues. CDR3 nucleotide sequence: TGTGCCAGCAGCCTGCTGGGGGCAGCGAACACCGGGGAGCTGTTTTTT. It yields the protein CASSLLGAANTGELFF.

The chain has TRBV4-1 and TRBJ2-3; no clear D gene. V was cut by 5 bases and J by 6 bases, with 18 bases left in between. Germline loops: CDR1 MGHRA, CDR2 YSYEKL. The CDR3 covers 15 residues. CDR3 coding DNA: TGCGCCAGCAGCTTATTTGGACCCAGCGCGGATACGCAGTATTTT. It yields the protein CASSLFGPSADTQYF.

CDR3 region: CASSGGGAESNQPQHF. In nucleotides, the CDR3 is TGTGCCAGCAGCGGAGGCGGGGCAGAGAGCAATCAGCCCCAGCATTTT. The genes are TRBV6-5 and TRBJ1-5; D perhaps matches TRBD1 (5 bases). From germline, CDR1 is MNHEY and CDR2 SVGAGI. The CDR3 runs to 16 residues. V was clipped by 6 bases and J by 1 base, with 16 bases between them.

The chain uses TRBV4-1 and TRBJ1-3, with 8 positions matching TRBD1. The CDR3 runs 15 residues. V dropped 5 bases and J dropped 4; count of bases not matched to a gene: 7. Germline CDR1 reads MGHRA; CDR2 reads YSYEKL. CDR3 loop: CASSRGQGRGNTIYF. CDR3 DNA sequence: TGCGCCAGCAGCAGAGGACAGGGAAGAGGAAACACCATATATTTT.

This clonotype has only a few counts. The gene calls are TRBV20-1 and TRBJ1-2, with D unclear. The CDR3 loop spans 14 amino acids. V lost 0 bases, J lost 4 bases, and 12 bases lay in between. Germline CDR1 DFQATT, CDR2 SNEGSKA (reference sequence). The CDR3 sequence is CSAREATNFYGYTF. The DNA for the CDR3 is TGCAGTGCTAGAGAAGCGACAAATTTCTATGGCTACACCTTC.

This clonotype came up a few times. The V call is TRBV9, the J call TRBJ1-3, with no clear D. Germline loops: CDR1 SGDLS, CDR2 YYNGEE. V was trimmed by 1 base and J by 3 bases, leaving 11 bases between them. The CDR3 is made up of 15 amino acids. CDR3 amino acids: CASSVPDGLGNTIYF. The CDR3 bases are TGTGCCAGCAGCGTACCCGACGGACTTGGAAACACCATATATTTT.

V usage is TRBV20-1 and J usage is TRBJ2-2; no definite D call. Germline CDR1 DFQATT, CDR2 SNEGSKA (reference sequence). Trimming pared 5 bases from V and 4 bases from J, leaving 14 bases between. The CDR3 spans 14 residues. The CDR3 nucleotides are TGCAGTGCTTCCACCACGCGAGGCACCGGGGAGCTGTTTTTT. Translation gives CSASTTRGTGELFF.

A few counts support this clonotype. The genes are TRBV5-5 and TRBJ2-1; 10 nucleotides line up with TRBD2. Germline V lookup: CDR1 SGHKS, CDR2 YYEKEE (reference sequence). V shed 2 bases and J 5 bases; nucleotides not matched to a gene: 4. This CDR3 contains 15 residues. The CDR3 DNA follows: TGTGCCAGCAGCTTTTTAGCGGGAGGACACAATGAGCAGTTCTTC. This translates into CASSFLAGGHNEQFF.

The V and J genes are TRBV10-3 and TRBJ1-4; no reliable D call. CDR3 length equals 13 residues. CDR1 and CDR2 from the germline V gene are ENHRY and SYGVKD. The germline V and J ends were trimmed by 3 bases and 11 bases, with 13 bases remaining between them. In DNA form, the CDR3 reads TGTGCCATCAGTGAAGAGTTCCACGGGAAACTGTTTTTT. Protein sequence: CAISEEFHGKLFF.

DNA of the CDR3: TGCAGTGCTAATCTAGCGGGAGGGGCTGGGAGCACAGATACGCAGTATTTT. Its protein product is CSANLAGGAGSTDTQYF. The chain carries TRBV20-1 and TRBJ2-3; 12 bases line up with TRBD2. CDR1 is DFQATT, CDR2 SNEGSKA, per germline (reference sequence). Trimming cost V 4 bases and J 0 bases; bases outside gene matches: 8. This CDR3 has 17 residues.

The chain uses TRBV5-6 and TRBJ1-1, with D maybe TRBD1 (5 bases). Germline V gene lookup returns CDR1 SGHDT and CDR2 YYEEEE. V was pared by 1 base and J by 0 bases, with 10 bases between. This CDR3 spans 15 amino acids. CDR3 in amino acids: CASSLQGRLNTEAFF. The CDR3 region has the DNA TGTGCCAGCAGCTTGCAGGGCAGGCTGAACACTGAAGCTTTCTTT.

The chain carries TRBV7-9 and TRBJ1-5, with TRBD1 matching over 11 bases. This CDR3 has 14 residues. Germline V gene lookup returns CDR1 SEHNR and CDR2 FQNEAQ (reference sequence). Germline trimming cut 5 bases from V and 8 bases from J; bases unmatched to any gene: 5. The chain's CDR3 is CASSLGQGAEPQHF. CDR3 DNA: TGTGCCAGCAGCCTCGGACAGGGGGCCGAGCCCCAGCATTTT.

This clonotype was picked up a small number of times. The chain employs TRBV4-2 and TRBJ1-2, with D uncertain. The V end was cut by 0 bases, the J end by 3 bases, with 11 bases between. Germline V CDR1 and CDR2: LGHNA, YNFKEQ. This CDR3 contains 15 residues. The CDR3 here is CASSQEGGLYYGYTF. CDR3 in DNA: TGTGCCAGCAGCCAAGAAGGAGGTTTATACTATGGCTACACCTTC.

This clonotype was seen at least ten times. The gene calls are TRBV7-9 and TRBJ1-1; no reliable D call. Trimming shortened V by 2 bases and J by 6 bases, and 4 bases separated the two germline ends. CDR3 length: 11 residues. Germline V gene sequence: CDR1 SEHNR, CDR2 FQNEAQ (reference sequence). CDR3 sequence (DNA): TGTGCCAGCAGCTTAATGGCTGAAGCTTTCTTT. Its protein product is CASSLMAEAFF.

This clonotype was seen only a few times. The J gene is TRBJ1-1, the V gene TRBV3-1; D remains unclear. The germline V gene encodes CDR1 LGHDT and CDR2 YNNKEL (reference sequence). V lost 1 base and J 11 bases, leaving 8 bases between the germline ends. This CDR3 spans 11 amino acids. The CDR3 region has the DNA TGTGCCAGCAGCCAAGCTCTGAGGGCTTTCTTT. Translating gives CASSQALRAFF.

The chain recombines TRBV12-3 or TRBV12-4 with TRBJ2-1; a weak D match, TRBD2 (5 bases). Between the trimmed V and J ends, which lost 6 bases and 8 bases, there was a span of 29 bases. The CDR3 totals 18 residues. In DNA form, the CDR3 reads TGTGCCAGCAGGCCAGCGCCCGGGAAACTGGCGGTTGTATATGAGCAGTTCTTC. Its protein product is CASRPAPGKLAVVYEQFF.

The chain is built from TRBV12-3 or TRBV12-4 and TRBJ1-2; D call uncertain. The V and J ends lost 6 bases and 4 bases respectively, with 18 bases between them. The CDR3 is 15 residues long. The CDR3 DNA is TGTGCCAGCAGCCATTACGCACAAGGTGGCTATGGCTACACCTTC. Its protein product is CASSHYAQGGYGYTF.

The chain uses TRBV3-1 and TRBJ1-4; D not certain. The CDR3 sequence is 13 residues long. Trimming took 1 base from V and 7 from J, leaving 7 bases between them. Germline CDR1 reads LGHDT; CDR2 reads YNNKEL (reference sequence). The chain's CDR3 is CASSQGVAEKLFF. CDR3 DNA: TGTGCCAGCAGCCAAGGGGTGGCTGAAAAACTGTTTTTT.

The table lists this clonotype with a count of one. The chain couples TRBV7-9 to TRBJ2-1, with a possible D match to TRBD2 (5 bases). The CDR3 sequence is 13 residues long. V was clipped by 4 bases and J by 5 bases, with 9 bases between them. Germline CDR1 and CDR2: SEHNR and FQNEAQ (reference sequence). CDR3 DNA: TGTGCCAGCAGCTCCGGGGTTCACAATGAGCAGTTCTTC. It encodes CASSSGVHNEQFF.

CDR3 protein: CASSLASITDTQYF. The CDR3, as DNA: TGTGCCAGCAGCTTAGCTTCCATCACAGATACGCAGTATTTT. The chain joins TRBV7-8 to TRBJ2-3; no clear D gene. Germline V CDR1 and CDR2: SGHVS, FQNEAQ. This CDR3 has 14 amino acids. V lost 0 bases to trimming and J lost 2 bases, with 6 bases between them.

This clonotype was seen only a few times. The chain joins TRBV7-9 to TRBJ2-4, with 7 bases matching TRBD1. The germline gives CDR1 SEHNR, CDR2 FQNEAQ (reference sequence). This CDR3 region has 16 residues. The V gene end was trimmed by 5 bases and the J gene end by 0 bases; junction bases not matched to a gene: 7. CDR3 amino acids: CASSPTGILAKNIQYF. The DNA of the CDR3 is TGTGCCAGCAGCCCGACAGGGATCCTAGCCAAAAACATTCAGTACTTC. Complete variable domain (other parts from reference TRBV7-9 and TRBJ2-4): DTGVSQNPRHKITKRGQNVTFRCDPISEHNRLYWYRQTLGQGPEFLTYFQNEAQLEKSRLLSDRFSAERPKGSFSTLEIQRTEQGDSAMYLCASSPTGILAKNIQYFGAGTRLSVL.

V gene TRBV6-2 or TRBV6-3 combines with J gene TRBJ2-2, with 11 bases fitting TRBD1. The CDR3 has 16 residues. With 4 bases clipped from V and 4 bases from J, the junction kept 5 bases outside the gene matches. Germline loops: CDR1 MNHEY, CDR2 SVGEGT. CDR3 nucleotide sequence: TGTGCCAGCAGTTCGGACAGGGGGCGAATCACCGGGGAGCTGTTTTTT. Amino acids: CASSSDRGRITGELFF.